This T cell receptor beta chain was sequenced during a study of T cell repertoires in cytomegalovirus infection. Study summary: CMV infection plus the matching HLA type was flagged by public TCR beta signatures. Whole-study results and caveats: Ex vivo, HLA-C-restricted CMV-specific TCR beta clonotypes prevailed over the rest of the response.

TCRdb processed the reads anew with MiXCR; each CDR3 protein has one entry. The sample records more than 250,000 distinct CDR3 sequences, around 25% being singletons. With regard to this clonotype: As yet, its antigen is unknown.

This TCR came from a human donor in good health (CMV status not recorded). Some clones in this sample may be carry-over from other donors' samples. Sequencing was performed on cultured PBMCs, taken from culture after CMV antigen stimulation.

The CDR3 is CASRDGIEAFF. DNA for the CDR3: TGTGCCAGCAGGGACGGAATTGAAGCTTTCTTT. The V call is TRBV6-5, the J call TRBJ1-1; D uncertain. This CDR3 has 11 residues. The germline V gene encodes CDR1 MNHEY and CDR2 SVGAGI. Trimming took 6 bases from V and 7 from J, leaving 9 bases between them.